This T cell receptor (beta chain) derives from a study of blood T cell repertoires in COVID-19. Across the whole study: The United States, Italy and Spain provided the acute and convalescent COVID-19 samples.

In the authors' workflow: Reference gene primer amplification yielded estimated nucleated cell counts. The assay was immunoSEQ multiplex PCR, and TCRdb's table has in-frame clones only and misses some. V, J and clone size were drawn from that table, and D and trimming were deduced from the DNA. The sample carries about 170,000 clones, about 87% recorded once. This CDR3 spans 13 amino acids. Per germline, CDR1 SGHTA and CDR2 FQGNSA. Between the trimmed V and J ends, which lost 5 bases and 4 bases, there was a span of 9 bases. The source material was peripheral blood. The chain is built from TRBV7-2 and TRBJ2-1; D may be TRBD2 (5 bases). The receptor's source is a man between 18 and 29 years old with active or convalescent COVID-19. The CDR3, as DNA: TGTGCCAGCAGCCCGGGCGGGTACAATGAGCAGTTCTTC. Protein product: CASSPGGYNEQFF.